This T cell receptor (beta chain) was retrieved from a study of blood T cell repertoires in COVID-19. About the research overall: Donors in the United States, Italy and Spain gave samples during acute or convalescent COVID-19.

Trimming took 1 base from V and 5 from J; bases not matched to a gene: 7. The germline V gene encodes CDR1 LGHDT and CDR2 YNNKEL (reference sequence). The length of the CDR3 is 16 residues. Only in-frame clones appear in the TCRdb table, and some are missing; sequencing was by immunoSEQ multiplex PCR. The sample records about 80,000 clones, around 77% being singletons. The chain uses TRBV3-1 (or the pseudogene TRBV3-2) and TRBJ1-4, with 7 bases identical to TRBD1. The source of this sequence is a man in his 70s with active or convalescent COVID-19. The sequencing sample was made of peripheral blood. The CDR3 reads CASSQGYRGGNEKLFF. CDR3 DNA sequence: TGTGCCAGCAGCCAAGGATACAGGGGCGGGAATGAAAAACTGTTTTTT.